The 10 T cell receptor beta chains in this list originate from one sample, sequenced in a study of cytomegalovirus exposure and HLA in healthy donors. Sequenced by immunoSEQ multiplex PCR; TCRdb stores in-frame clones only, minus some. The sample yields approximately 39,000 clones, 85% to 95% seen once. The sequenced material came from PBMCs. The receptors were sampled from a man aged 18 to 30 in good health and CMV-seronegative.

The chain recombines TRBV7-8 with TRBJ2-7; possible D gene TRBD1, 6 bases. In germline, CDR1 is SGHVS, CDR2 FQNEAQ. The CDR3 totals 13 residues. The ends were cut back, 10 bases at V and 7 bases at J, with 20 bases in the middle. The CDR3 sequence: CATGQHELGEQYF. CDR3 coding DNA: TGTGCCACAGGACAGCACGAATTAGGGGAGCAGTACTTC. Full variable domain (outside the CDR3, taken from reference TRBV7-8 and TRBJ2-7): GAGVSQSPRYKVAKRGQDVALRCDPISGHVSLFWYQQALGQGPEFLTYFQNEAQLDKSGLPSDRFFAERPEGSVSTLKIQRTQQEDSAVYLCATGQHELGEQYFGPGTRLTVT.

V gene TRBV27 combines with J gene TRBJ2-5; weak D call: TRBD1 (6 bases). Trimming removed 4 bases at V and 4 bases at J, with 16 bases between. The germline V gene has CDR1 MNHEY and CDR2 SMNVEV (reference sequence). This CDR3 spans 15 amino acids. CDR3 DNA sequence: TGTGCCAGCAGTTCCCCACACGACAGGTTAGAGACCCAGTACTTC. Its translation is CASSSPHDRLETQYF.

V usage is TRBV2 and J usage is TRBJ1-2; D may be TRBD1 (5 bases). V gave up 9 bases and J gave up 2 bases, with 16 bases separating them. The CDR3 loop spans 14 amino acids. Germline V CDR1 and CDR2: SNHLY, FYNNEI. CDR3 in DNA: TGTGCCAGTTATGGGGGAGGGGCGAACTATGGCTACACCTTC. The encoded protein is CASYGGGANYGYTF.

The chain carries TRBV7-6 and TRBJ2-3, with 12 bases identical to TRBD2. The CDR3 is 16 residues long. Losses at the gene ends were 3 bases for V and 0 bases for J; bases not matched to a gene: 1. CDR1 and CDR2 (germline): SGHVS, FNYEAQ. DNA for the CDR3: TGTGCCAGCAGCTTTGGGACTAGCGGGAGCACAGATACGCAGTATTTT. Translating gives CASSFGTSGSTDTQYF.

The chain joins TRBV6-5 to TRBJ1-4, with TRBD1 matching over 9 bases. J was trimmed by 5 bases and V by 0 bases; bases with no gene match: 1. Per the germline V gene, CDR1 is MNHEY and CDR2 is SVGAGI. The CDR3 extends over 15 amino acids. The CDR3 loop is CASSYSGTGNEKLFF. In DNA, the CDR3 is TGTGCCAGCAGTTACTCGGGGACAGGGAATGAAAAACTGTTTTTT.

The chain has TRBV19 and TRBJ2-2; 8 bases match TRBD1. V dropped 7 bases and J dropped 7; count of bases not matched to a gene: 8. Looked up from germline, CDR1 is LNHDA and CDR2 is SQIVND (reference sequence). This CDR3 spans 14 amino acids. The DNA for the CDR3 is TGTGCCAGTATGGGCAGGGGGCCGGGCGGGGAGCTGTTTTTT. Protein: CASMGRGPGGELFF.

The chain couples TRBV5-6 to TRBJ2-3; D is unresolved. CDR3 length: 13 residues. Trimming removed 4 bases at V and 1 base at J, with 7 bases between. The V gene's germline CDR1 is SGHDT and CDR2 YYEEEE. This chain's CDR3 is CASSPQGTDTQYF. The CDR3 bases are TGTGCCAGCAGCCCCCAGGGCACAGATACGCAGTATTTT.

The gene calls are TRBV27 and TRBJ2-3, with a possible D match to TRBD1 (6 bases). From germline, CDR1 is MNHEY and CDR2 SMNVEV (reference sequence). V was pared by 2 bases and J by 4 bases, with 7 bases between. This CDR3 is 13 amino acids long. This CDR3 reads CASSLTGPDTQYF. The CDR3 coding sequence is TGTGCCAGCAGTTTAACAGGGCCAGATACGCAGTATTTT.

The chain is built from TRBV19 and TRBJ1-3; no reliable D call. Deletions cut 6 bases from V and 0 bases from J, with 12 bases between. The CDR3 covers 15 residues. The germline CDR1 and CDR2 sequences are LNHDA and SQIVND (reference sequence). The CDR3 spells CASRSAGISGNTIYF. CDR3 DNA: TGTGCCAGTAGGTCCGCGGGGATCTCTGGAAACACCATATATTTT.

In the case of this clone: This same CDR3 is encoded by further DNA sequences in the sample. The genes are TRBV7-9 and TRBJ1-1; 11 bases fit TRBD1. Germline V gene sequence: CDR1 SEHNR, CDR2 FQNEAQ (reference sequence). The length of the CDR3 is 14 residues. The V gene end was trimmed by 5 bases and the J gene end by 3 bases; junction bases not matched to a gene: 2. The CDR3 spells CASSLGQGDTEAFF. The CDR3 region has the DNA TGTGCCAGCAGCCTGGGACAGGGGGACACTGAAGCTTTCTTT. The variable domain in full, with the rest retrieved from reference TRBV7-9 and TRBJ1-1, is DTGVSQNPRHKITKRGQNVTFRCDPISEHNRLYWYRQTLGQGPEFLTYFQNEAQLEKSRLLSDRFSAERPKGSFSTLEIQRTEQGDSAMYLCASSLGQGDTEAFFGQGTRLTVV.